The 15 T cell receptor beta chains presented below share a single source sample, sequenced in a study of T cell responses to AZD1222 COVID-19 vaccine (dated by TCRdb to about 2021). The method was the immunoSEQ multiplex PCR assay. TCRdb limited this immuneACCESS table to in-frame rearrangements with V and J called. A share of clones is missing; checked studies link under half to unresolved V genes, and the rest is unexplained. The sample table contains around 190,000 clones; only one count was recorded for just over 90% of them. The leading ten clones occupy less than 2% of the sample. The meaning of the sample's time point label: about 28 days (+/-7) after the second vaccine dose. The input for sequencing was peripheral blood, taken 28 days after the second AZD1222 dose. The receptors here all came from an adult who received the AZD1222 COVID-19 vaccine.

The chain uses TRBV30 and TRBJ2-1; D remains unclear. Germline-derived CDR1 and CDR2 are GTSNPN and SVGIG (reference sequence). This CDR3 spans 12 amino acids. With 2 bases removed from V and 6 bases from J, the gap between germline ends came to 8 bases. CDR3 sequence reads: CAWSLQTNEQFF. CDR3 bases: TGTGCCTGGAGTCTGCAGACCAATGAGCAGTTCTTC.

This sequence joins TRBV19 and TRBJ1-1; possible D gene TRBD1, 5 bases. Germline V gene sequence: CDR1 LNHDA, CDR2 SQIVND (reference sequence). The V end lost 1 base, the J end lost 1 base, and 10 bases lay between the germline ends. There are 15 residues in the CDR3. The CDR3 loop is CASSIGGHRNTEAFF. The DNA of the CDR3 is TGTGCCAGTAGTATAGGCGGACATCGGAACACTGAAGCTTTCTTT. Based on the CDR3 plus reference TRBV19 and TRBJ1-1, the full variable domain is DGGITQSPKYLFRKEGQNVTLSCEQNLNHDAMYWYRQDPGQGLRLIYYSQIVNDFQKGDIAEGYSVSREKKESFPLTVTSAQKNPTAFYLCASSIGGHRNTEAFFGQGTRLTVV.

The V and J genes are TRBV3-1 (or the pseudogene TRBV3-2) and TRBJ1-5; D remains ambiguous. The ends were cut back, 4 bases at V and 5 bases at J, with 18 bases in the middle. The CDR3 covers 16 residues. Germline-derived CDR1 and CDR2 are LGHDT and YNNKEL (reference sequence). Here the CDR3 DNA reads TGTGCCAGCAGCCCAAGGGAGACGGGCCCCGATCAGCCCCAGCATTTT. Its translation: CASSPRETGPDQPQHF.

CDR3 region: CATSNPQETQYF. CDR3 in DNA: TGTGCCACCAGCAATCCACAAGAGACCCAGTACTTC. The V call is TRBV15, the J call TRBJ2-5; no definite D call. The CDR3 spans 12 residues. V was cut by 4 bases and J by 2 bases, with 5 bases left in between. Germline CDR1 is LNHNV and CDR2 is YYDKDF (reference sequence).

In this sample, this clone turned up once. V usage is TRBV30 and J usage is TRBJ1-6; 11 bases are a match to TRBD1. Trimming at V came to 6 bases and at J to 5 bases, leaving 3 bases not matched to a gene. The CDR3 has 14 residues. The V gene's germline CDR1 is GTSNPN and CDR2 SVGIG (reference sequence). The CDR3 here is CACRTGGNNSPLHF. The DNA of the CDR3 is TGTGCCTGTAGGACAGGGGGCAATAATTCACCCCTCCACTTT.

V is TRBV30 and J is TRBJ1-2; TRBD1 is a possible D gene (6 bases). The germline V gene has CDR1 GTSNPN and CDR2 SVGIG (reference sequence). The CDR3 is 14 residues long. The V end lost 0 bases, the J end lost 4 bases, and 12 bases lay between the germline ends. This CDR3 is CAWSVGQGTYGYTF. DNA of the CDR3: TGTGCCTGGAGTGTAGGGCAGGGGACCTATGGCTACACCTTC.

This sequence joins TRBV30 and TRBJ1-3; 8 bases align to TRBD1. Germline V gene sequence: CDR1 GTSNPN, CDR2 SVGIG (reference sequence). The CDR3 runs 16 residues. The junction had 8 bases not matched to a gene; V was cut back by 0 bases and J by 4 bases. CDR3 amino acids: CAWSVSRTGTGNTIYF. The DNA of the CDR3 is TGTGCCTGGAGTGTATCTCGGACAGGGACAGGAAACACCATATATTTT.

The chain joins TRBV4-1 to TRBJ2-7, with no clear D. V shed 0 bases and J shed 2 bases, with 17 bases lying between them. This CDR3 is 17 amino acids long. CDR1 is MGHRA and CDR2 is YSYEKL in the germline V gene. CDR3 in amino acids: CASSQEAVRPRAYEQYF. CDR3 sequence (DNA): TGCGCCAGCAGCCAAGAGGCCGTTCGTCCTCGGGCCTACGAGCAGTACTTC.

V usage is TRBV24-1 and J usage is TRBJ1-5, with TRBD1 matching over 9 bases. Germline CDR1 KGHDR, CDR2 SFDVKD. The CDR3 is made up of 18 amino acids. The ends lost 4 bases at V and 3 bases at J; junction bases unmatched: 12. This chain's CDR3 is CATSDSRTGVGDNQPQHF. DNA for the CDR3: TGTGCCACCAGTGACTCCCGGACAGGGGTCGGGGACAATCAGCCCCAGCATTTT.

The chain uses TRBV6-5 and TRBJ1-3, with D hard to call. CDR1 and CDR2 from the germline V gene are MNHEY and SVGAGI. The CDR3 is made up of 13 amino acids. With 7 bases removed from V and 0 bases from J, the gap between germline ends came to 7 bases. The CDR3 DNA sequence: TGTGCCAGCAACCAGCTCTCTGGAAACACCATATATTTT. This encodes CASNQLSGNTIYF.

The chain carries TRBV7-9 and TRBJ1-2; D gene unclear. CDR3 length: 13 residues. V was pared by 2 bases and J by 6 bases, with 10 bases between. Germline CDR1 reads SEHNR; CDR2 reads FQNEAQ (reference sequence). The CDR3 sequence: CASSLSTEHGYTF. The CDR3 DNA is TGTGCCAGCAGCTTATCTACAGAACATGGCTACACCTTC.

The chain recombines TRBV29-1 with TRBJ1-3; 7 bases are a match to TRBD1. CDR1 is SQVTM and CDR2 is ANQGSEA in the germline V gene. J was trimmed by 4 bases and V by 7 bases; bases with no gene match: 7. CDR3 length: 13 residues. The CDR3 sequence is CSASSTGGNTIYF. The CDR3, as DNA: TGCAGCGCCTCTTCGACAGGGGGAAACACCATATATTTT.

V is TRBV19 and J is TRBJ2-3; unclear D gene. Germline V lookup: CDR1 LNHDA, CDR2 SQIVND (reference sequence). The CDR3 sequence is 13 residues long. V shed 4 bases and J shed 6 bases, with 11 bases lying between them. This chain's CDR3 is CASSTSLGDTQYF. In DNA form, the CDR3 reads TGTGCCAGTAGTACCTCTCTAGGGGATACGCAGTATTTT.

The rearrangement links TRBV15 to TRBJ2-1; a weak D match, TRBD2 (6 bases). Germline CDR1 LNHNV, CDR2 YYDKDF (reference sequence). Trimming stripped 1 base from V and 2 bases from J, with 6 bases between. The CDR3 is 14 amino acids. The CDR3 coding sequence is TGTGCCACCAGCAGAGGGGGGGCCTACAATGAGCAGTTCTTC. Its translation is CATSRGGAYNEQFF.

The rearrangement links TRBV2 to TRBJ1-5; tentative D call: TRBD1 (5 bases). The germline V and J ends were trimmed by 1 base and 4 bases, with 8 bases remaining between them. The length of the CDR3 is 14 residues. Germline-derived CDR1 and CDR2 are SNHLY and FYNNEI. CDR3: CASSEGGVNQPQHF. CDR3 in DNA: TGTGCCAGCAGTGAAGGAGGGGTAAATCAGCCCCAGCATTTT.